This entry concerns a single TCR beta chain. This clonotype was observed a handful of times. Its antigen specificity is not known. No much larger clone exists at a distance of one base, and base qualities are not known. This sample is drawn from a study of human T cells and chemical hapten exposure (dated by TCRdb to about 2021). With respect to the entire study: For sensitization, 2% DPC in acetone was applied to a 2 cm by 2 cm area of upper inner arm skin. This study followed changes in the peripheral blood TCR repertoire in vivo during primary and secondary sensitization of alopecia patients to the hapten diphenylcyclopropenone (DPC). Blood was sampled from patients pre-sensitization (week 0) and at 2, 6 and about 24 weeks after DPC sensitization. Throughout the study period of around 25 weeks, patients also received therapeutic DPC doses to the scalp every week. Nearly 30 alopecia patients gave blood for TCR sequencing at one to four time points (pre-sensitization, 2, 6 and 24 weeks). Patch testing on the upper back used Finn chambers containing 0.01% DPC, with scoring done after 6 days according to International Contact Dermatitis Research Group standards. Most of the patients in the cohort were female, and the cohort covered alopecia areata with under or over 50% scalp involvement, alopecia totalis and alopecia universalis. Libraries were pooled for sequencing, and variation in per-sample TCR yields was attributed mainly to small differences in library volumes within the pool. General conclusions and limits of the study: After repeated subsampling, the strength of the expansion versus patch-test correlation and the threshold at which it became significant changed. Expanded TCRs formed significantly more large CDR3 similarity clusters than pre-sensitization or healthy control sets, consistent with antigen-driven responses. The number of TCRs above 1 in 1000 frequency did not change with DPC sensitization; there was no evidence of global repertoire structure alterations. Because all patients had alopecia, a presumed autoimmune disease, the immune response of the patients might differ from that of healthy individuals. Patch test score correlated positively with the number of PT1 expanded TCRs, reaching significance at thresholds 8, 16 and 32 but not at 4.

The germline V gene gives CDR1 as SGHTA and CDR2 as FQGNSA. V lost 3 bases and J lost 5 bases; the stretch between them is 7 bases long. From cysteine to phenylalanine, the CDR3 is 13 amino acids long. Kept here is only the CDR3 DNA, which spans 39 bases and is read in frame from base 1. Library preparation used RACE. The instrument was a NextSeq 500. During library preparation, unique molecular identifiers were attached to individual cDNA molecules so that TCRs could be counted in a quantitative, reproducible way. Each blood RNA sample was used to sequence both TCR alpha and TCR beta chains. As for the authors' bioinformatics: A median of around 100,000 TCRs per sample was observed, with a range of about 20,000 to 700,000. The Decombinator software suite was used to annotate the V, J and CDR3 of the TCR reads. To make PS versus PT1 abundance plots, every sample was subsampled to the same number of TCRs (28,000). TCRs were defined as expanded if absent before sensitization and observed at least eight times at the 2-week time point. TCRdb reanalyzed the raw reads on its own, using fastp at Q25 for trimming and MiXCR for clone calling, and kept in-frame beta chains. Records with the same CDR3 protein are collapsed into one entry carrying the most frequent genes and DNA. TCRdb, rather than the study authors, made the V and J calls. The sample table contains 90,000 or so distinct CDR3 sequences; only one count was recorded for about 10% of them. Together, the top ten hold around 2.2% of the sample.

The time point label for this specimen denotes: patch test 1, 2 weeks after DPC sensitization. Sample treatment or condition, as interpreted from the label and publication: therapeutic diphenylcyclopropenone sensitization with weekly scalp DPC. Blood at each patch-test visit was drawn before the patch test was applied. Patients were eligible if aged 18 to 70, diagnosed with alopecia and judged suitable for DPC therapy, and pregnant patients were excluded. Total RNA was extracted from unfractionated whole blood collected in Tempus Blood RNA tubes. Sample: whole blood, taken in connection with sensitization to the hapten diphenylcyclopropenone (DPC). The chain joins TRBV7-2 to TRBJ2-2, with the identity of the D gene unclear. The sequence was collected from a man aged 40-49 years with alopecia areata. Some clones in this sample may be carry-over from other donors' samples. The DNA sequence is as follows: TGTGCCAGCAGCTTCCCTTATACCGGGGAGCTGTTTTTT. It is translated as CASSFPYTGELFF. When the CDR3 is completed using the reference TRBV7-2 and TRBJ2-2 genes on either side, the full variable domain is GAGVSQSPSNKVTEKGKDVELRCDPISGHTALYWYRQSLGQGLEFLIYFQGNSAPDKSGLPSDRFSAERTGGSVSTLTIQRTQQEDSAVYLCASSFPYTGELFFGEGSRLTVL.